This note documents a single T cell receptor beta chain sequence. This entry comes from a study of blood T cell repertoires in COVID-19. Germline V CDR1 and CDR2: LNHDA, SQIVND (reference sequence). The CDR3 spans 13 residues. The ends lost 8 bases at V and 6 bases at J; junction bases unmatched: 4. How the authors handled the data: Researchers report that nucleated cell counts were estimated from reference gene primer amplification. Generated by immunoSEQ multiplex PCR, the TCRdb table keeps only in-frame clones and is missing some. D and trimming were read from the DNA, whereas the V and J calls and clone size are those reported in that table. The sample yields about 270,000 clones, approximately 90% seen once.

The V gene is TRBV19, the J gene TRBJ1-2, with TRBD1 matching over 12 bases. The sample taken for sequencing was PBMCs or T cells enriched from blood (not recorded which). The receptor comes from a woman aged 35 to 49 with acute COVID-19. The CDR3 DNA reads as TGTGCCAGTGGGGACAGGGGGCGGGATGGCTACACCTTC. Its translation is CASGDRGRDGYTF.